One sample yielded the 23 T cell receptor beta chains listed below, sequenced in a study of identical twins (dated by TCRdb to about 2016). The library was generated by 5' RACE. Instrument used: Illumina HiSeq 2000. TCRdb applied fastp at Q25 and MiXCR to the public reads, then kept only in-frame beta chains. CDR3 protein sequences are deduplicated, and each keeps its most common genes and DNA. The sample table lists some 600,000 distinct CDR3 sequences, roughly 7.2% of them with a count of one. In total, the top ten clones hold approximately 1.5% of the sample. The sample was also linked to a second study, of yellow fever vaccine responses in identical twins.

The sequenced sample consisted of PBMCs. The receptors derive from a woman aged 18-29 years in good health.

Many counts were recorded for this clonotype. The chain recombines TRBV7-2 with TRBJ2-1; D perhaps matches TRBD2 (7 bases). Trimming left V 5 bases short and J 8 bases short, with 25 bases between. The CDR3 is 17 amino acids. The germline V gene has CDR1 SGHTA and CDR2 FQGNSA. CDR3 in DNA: TGTGCCAGCAGCGTCAGCGGTAGGGTGGGGGGGCCCCATGAGCAGTTCTTC. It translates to CASSVSGRVGGPHEQFF.

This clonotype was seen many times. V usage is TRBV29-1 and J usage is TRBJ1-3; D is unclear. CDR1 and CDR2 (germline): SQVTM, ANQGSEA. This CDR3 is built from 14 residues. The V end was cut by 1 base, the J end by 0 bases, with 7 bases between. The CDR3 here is CSVEGGYSGNTIYF. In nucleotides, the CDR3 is TGCAGCGTTGAAGGCGGGTACTCTGGAAACACCATATATTTT.

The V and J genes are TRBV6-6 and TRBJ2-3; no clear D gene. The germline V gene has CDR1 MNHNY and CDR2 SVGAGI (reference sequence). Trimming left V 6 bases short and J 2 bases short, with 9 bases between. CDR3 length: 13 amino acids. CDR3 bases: TGTGCCAGCAGGACTCACTCCACAGATACGCAGTATTTT. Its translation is CASRTHSTDTQYF.

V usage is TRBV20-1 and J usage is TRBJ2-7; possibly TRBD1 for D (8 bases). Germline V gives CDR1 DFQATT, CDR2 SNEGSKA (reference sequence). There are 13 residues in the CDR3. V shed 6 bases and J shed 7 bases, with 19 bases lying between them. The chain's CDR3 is CSAKTGEGVEQYV. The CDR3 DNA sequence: TGCAGTGCCAAGACAGGGGAGGGGGTGGAGCAGTACGTC.

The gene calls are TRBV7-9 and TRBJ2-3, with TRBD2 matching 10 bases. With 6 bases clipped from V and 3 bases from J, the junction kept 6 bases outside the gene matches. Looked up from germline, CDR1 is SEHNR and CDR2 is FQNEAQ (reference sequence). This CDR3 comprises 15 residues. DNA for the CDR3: TGTGCCAGCAGTTCTAGGGGACTAGCGACAGATACGCAGTATTTT. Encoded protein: CASSSRGLATDTQYF.

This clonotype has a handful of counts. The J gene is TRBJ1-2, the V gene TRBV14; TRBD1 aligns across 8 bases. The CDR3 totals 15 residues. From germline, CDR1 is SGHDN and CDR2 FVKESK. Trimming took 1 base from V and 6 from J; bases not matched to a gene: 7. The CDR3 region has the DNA TGTGCCAGCAGCCAAGCGTTCCCAGGGGGCCATGGCTACACCTTC. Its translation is CASSQAFPGGHGYTF.

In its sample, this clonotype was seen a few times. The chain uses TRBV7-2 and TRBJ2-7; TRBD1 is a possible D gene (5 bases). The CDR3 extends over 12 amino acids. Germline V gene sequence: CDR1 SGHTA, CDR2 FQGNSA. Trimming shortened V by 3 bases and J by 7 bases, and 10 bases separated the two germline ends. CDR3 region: CASSFQGREQYV. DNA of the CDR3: TGTGCCAGCAGCTTTCAGGGCAGGGAGCAGTACGTC.

CDR3 sequence reads: CSASPGLAGGNEQFF. In DNA, the CDR3 is TGCAGTGCTAGCCCGGGGCTAGCGGGAGGGAATGAGCAGTTCTTC. The rearrangement links TRBV20-1 to TRBJ2-1; 12 positions match TRBD2. The CDR3 sequence is 15 residues long. Germline V gene lookup returns CDR1 DFQATT and CDR2 SNEGSKA (reference sequence). The junction had 7 bases not matched to a gene; V was cut back by 3 bases and J by 7 bases.

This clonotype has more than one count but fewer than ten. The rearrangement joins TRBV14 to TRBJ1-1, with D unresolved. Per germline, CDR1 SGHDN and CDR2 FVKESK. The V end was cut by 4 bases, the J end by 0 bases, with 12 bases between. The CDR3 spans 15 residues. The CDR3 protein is CASSLPVGMNTEAFF. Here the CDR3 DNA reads TGTGCCAGCAGCCTCCCTGTTGGAATGAACACTGAAGCTTTCTTT.

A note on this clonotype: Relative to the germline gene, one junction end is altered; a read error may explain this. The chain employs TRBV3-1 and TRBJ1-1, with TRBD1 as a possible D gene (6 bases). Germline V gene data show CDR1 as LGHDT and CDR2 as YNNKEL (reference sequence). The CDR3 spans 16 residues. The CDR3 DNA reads TGTCCCAGCAGCCAAGATCTGGGGGCGTCTACAACTGAAGCTTTCTTT. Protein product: CPSSQDLGASTTEAFF.

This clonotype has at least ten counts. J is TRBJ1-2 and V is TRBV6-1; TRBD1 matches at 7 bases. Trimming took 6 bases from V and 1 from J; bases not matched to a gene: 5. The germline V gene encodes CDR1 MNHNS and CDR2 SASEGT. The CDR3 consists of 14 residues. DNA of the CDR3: TGTGCCAGCAGCAGGGACAGCTTTAACTATGGCTACACCTTC. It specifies CASSRDSFNYGYTF.

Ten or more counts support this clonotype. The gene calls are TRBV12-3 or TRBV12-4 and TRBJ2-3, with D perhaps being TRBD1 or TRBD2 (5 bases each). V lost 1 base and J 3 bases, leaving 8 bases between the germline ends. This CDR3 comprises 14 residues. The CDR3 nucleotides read TGTGCCAGCAGTTTAGTTTGGGGGACAGATACGCAGTATTTT. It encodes CASSLVWGTDTQYF.

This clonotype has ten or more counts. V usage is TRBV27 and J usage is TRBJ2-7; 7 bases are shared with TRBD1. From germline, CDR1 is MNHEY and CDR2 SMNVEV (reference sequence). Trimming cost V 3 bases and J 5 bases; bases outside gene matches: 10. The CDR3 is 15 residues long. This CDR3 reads CASSFRGRGMNEQYF. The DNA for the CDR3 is TGTGCCAGCAGTTTCCGGGGCAGGGGGATGAACGAGCAGTACTTC.

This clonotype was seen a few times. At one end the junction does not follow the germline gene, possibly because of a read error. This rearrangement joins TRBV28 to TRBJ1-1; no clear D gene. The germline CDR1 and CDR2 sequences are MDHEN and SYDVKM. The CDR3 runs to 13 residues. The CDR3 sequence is CASNGGGNSEAFF. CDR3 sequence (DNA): TGTGCCAGCAACGGAGGAGGGAACTCTGAAGCTTTCTTT.

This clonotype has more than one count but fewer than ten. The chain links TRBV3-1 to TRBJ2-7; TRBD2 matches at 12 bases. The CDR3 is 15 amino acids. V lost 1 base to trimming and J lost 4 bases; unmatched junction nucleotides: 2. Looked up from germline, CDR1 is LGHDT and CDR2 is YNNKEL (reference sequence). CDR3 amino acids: CASSQGGTSGYEQYV. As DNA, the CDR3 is TGTGCCAGCAGCCAAGGCGGGACTAGCGGGTACGAGCAGTACGTC.

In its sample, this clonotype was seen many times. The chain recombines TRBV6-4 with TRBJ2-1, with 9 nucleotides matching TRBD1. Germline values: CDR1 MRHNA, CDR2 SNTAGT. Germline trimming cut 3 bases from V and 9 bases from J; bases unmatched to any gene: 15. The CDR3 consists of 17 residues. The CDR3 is CASSDSIPGQGVGEQFF. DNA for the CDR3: TGTGCCAGCAGTGATTCGATCCCGGGACAGGGTGTAGGTGAGCAGTTCTTC.

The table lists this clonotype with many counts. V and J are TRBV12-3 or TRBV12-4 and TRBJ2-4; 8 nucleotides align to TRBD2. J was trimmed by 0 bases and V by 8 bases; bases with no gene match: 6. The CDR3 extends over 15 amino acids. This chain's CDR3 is CASSGGVGAKNIQYF. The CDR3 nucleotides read TGTGCCAGCTCGGGGGGGGTCGGAGCCAAAAACATTCAGTACTTC.

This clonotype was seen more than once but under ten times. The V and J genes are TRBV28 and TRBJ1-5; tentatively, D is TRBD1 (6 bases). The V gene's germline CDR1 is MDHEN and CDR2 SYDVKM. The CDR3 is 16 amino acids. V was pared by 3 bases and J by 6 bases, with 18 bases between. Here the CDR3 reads CASSFRGTRPSQPQHF. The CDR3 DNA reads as TGTGCCAGCAGTTTTCGAGGGACACGTCCATCTCAGCCCCAGCATTTT.

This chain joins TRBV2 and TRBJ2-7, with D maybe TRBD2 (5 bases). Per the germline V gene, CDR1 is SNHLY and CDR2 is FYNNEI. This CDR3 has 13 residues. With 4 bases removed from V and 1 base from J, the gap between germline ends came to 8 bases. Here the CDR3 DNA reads TGTGCCAGCAGTGTAACGGGATCCTACGAGCAGTACGTC. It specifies CASSVTGSYEQYV.

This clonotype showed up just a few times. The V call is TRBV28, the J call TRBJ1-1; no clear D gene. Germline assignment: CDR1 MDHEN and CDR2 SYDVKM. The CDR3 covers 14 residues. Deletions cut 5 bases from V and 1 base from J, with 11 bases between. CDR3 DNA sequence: TGTGCCAGCAGTCTCCAGACCCCGAACACTGAAGCTTTCTTT. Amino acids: CASSLQTPNTEAFF.

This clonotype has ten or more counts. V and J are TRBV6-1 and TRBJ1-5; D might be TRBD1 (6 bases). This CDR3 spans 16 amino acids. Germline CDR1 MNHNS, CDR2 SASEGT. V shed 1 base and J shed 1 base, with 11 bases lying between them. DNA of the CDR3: TGTGCCAGCAGTGAAGAACAGGGAGGGAGCAATCAGCCCCAGCATTTT. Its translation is CASSEEQGGSNQPQHF.

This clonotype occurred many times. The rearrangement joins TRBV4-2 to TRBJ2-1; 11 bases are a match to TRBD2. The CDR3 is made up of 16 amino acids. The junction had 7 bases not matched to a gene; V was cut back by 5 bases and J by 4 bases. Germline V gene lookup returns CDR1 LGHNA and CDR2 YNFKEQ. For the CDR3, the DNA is TGTGCCAGCAGCACCTCCGGGACTAGCGGTTACAATGAGCAGTTCTTC. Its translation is CASSTSGTSGYNEQFF.

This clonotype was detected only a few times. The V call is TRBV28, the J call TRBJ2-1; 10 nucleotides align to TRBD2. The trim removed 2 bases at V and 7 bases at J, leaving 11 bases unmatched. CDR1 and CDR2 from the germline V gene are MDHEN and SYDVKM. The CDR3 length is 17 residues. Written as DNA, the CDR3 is TGTGCCAGCAGTTTACGACGGCTGGCGGGACTAGCGAATGAGCAGTTCTTC. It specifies CASSLRRLAGLANEQFF.